Listed here is a single T cell receptor (beta chain). The sample originates from a study of blood T cell repertoires in COVID-19. The data were produced by immunoSEQ multiplex PCR, yet TCRdb's version contains in-frame clones alone and is incomplete. The sample gives about 150,000 clones, around 82% of which show up once; under 7.5% is in the top ten. CDR1 is MNHNY and CDR2 is SVGAGI in the germline V gene (reference sequence). V shed 5 bases, J shed 9 bases, and the junction held 10 bases outside the gene matches. This CDR3 spans 15 amino acids. Enrollment of patients from Seattle took place during active infection, with longitudinal follow-up.

Material: peripheral blood. The sequence was collected from a man older than 75 with COVID-19, enrolled during active disease. The chain uses TRBV6-6 and TRBJ2-1, with 10 bases matching TRBD1. The CDR3 loop is CASSTRDRGKSEQFF. The DNA for the CDR3 is TGTGCCAGCAGTACCCGGGACAGGGGTAAGAGTGAGCAGTTCTTC.